The rows below give T cell receptor beta chains drawn from one sample of a study of cytomegalovirus exposure and HLA in healthy donors. Assay used: immunoSEQ multiplex PCR; TCRdb lists only in-frame clones, some missing. Recorded for this sample: about 55,000 clones. Sequences were obtained from PBMCs. Receptors originate from a man aged 45 to 65 in good health and CMV-seropositive. Both conserved end residues are part of each CDR3. The D gene is left open where the match is weak.

j_call d_call v_call cdr3_aa cdr3_nt
TRBJ1-3 - TRBV5-1 CASPGVPGNTIYF TGCGCCAGTCCGGGAGTCCCTGGAAACACCATATATTTT
TRBJ1-6 TRBD1 TRBV30 CAWRLGTGANNSPLHF TGTGCCTGGAGGCTTGGGACAGGGGCTAATAATTCACCCCTCCACTTT
TRBJ1-6 - TRBV13 CASSFLTKNSPLHF TGTGCCAGCAGCTTTTTAACAAAGAATTCACCCCTCCACTTT
TRBJ1-6 - TRBV30 CAWSVLDSPLHF TGTGCCTGGAGTGTACTGGATTCACCCCTCCACTTT
TRBJ1-5 - TRBV15 CATSREGQGGQPQHF TGTGCCACCAGCAGGGAGGGGCAGGGTGGGCAGCCCCAGCATTTT
TRBJ2-3 TRBD2 TRBV4-1 CASSQGAGGVDTQYF TGCGCCAGCAGCCAAGGAGCGGGGGGTGTAGATACGCAGTATTTT
TRBJ2-1 TRBD1 TRBV5-6 CASSLYGTGLLRDEQFF TGTGCCAGCAGCTTATATGGGACAGGTCTATTGAGGGACGAGCAGTTCTTC
TRBJ2-1 - TRBV4-2 CASSQDQGSSNEQFF TGTGCCAGCAGCCAAGATCAGGGTAGCAGCAATGAGCAGTTCTTC
TRBJ1-1 TRBD1 TRBV4-1 CASSQVTGANTEAFF TGCGCCAGCAGCCAGGTGACAGGGGCGAACACTGAAGCTTTCTTT
TRBJ1-5 - TRBV4-2 CASSVKLQQPQHF TGTGCCAGCAGCGTAAAGCTTCAACAGCCCCAGCATTTT
TRBJ2-7 - TRBV2 CASSVQGYEQYF TGTGCCAGCAGCGTCCAGGGATACGAGCAGTACTTC
TRBJ2-3 TRBD2 TRBV12-5 CASGFGGGGADTQYF TGTGCTAGTGGTTTCGGCGGCGGGGGGGCAGATACGCAGTATTTT
TRBJ1-1 - TRBV5-1 CASSLTGMGEAFF TGCGCCAGCAGCTTGACAGGGATGGGGGAAGCTTTCTTT
TRBJ2-1 TRBD2 TRBV10-3 CATATSGNNEQFF TGTGCCACCGCGACTAGCGGAAACAATGAGCAGTTCTTC
TRBJ2-1 TRBD2 TRBV7-9 CASSQGLGLAVRGEQFF TGTGCCAGCAGCCAGGGCTTGGGACTAGCGGTCCGGGGGGAGCAGTTCTTC
TRBJ2-5 TRBD1 TRBV18 CASSRGTGGEETQYF TGTGCCAGCTCACGGGGGACAGGGGGCGAAGAGACCCAGTACTTC
TRBJ1-1 TRBD1 TRBV18 CASSPQVRGGGTEAFF TGTGCCAGCTCACCACAGGTTCGAGGGGGCGGGACTGAAGCTTTCTTT
TRBJ2-5 - TRBV7-3 CASSWTEGETQYF TGTGCCAGCAGCTGGACAGAAGGAGAGACCCAGTACTTC
TRBJ1-2 TRBD1 TRBV7-8 CASSSGQGPGYGYTF TGTGCCAGCAGCTCGGGACAGGGGCCCGGCTATGGCTACACCTTC
TRBJ1-2 TRBD1 TRBV4-3 CASSQEPGQFYGYTF TGCGCCAGCAGCCAAGAGCCGGGACAGTTCTATGGCTACACCTTC
TRBJ2-7 TRBD1 TRBV6-4 CASTGQGSSYEQYF TGTGCCAGCACGGGACAGGGTTCCTCCTACGAGCAGTACTTC
TRBJ1-1 TRBD1 TRBV30 CAWSQGAEAFF TGTGCCTGGTCCCAGGGGGCTGAAGCTTTCTTT
TRBJ1-2 TRBD1 TRBV4-2 CASSHATGGDYGYTF TGTGCCAGCAGCCACGCGACAGGGGGCGACTATGGCTACACCTTC
TRBJ2-7 TRBD1 TRBV9 CASSVGTGDEQYF TGTGCCAGCAGCGTAGGGACAGGGGACGAGCAGTACTTC
TRBJ2-7 - TRBV5-1 CASSSGMTYEQYF TGCGCCAGCAGCTCGGGGATGACCTACGAGCAGTACTTC
TRBJ1-1 TRBD1 TRBV19 CASSTGTGNAEAFF TGTGCCAGTAGTACCGGGACAGGGAACGCTGAAGCTTTCTTT
TRBJ2-7 TRBD1 TRBV19 CASSIGQAPYEQYF TGTGCCAGTAGTATCGGACAGGCCCCCTACGAGCAGTACTTC
TRBJ2-5 TRBD1 TRBV18 CASSPSTGTVLGTQYF TGTGCCAGCTCACCTTCCACCGGGACAGTTTTAGGTACCCAGTACTTC
TRBJ2-5 TRBD2 TRBV18 CASSPGLAGETQYF TGTGCCAGCTCACCAGGACTAGCGGGGGAGACCCAGTACTTC
TRBJ2-5 TRBD1 TRBV7-3 CASSQDRDQETQYF TGTGCCAGCAGCCAAGACAGGGACCAAGAGACCCAGTACTTC
TRBJ2-7 - TRBV28 CASSSPPGSPYEQYF TGTGCCAGCAGTTCCCCCCCAGGGTCCCCCTACGAGCAGTACTTC